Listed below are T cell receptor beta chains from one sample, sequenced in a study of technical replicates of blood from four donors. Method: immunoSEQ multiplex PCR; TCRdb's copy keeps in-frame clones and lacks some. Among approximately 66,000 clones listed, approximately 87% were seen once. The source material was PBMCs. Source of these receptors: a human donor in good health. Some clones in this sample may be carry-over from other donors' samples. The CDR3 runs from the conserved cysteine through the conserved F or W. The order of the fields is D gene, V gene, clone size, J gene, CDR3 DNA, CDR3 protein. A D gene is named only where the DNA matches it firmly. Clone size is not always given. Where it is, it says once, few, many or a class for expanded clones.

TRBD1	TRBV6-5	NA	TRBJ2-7	TGTGCCAGCAGTAAACAGGGGTACGAGCAGTACTTC	CASSKQGYEQYF
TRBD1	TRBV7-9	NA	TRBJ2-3	TGTGCCAGCAGCTTAGTGGGACAGTCCACAGATACGCAGTATTTT	CASSLVGQSTDTQYF
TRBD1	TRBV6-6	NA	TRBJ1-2	TGTGCCAGCAGTATCGACAGGGGGGCCCCCGGTGGCTACACCTTC	CASSIDRGAPGGYTF
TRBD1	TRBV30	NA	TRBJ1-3	TGTGCCTGGACGACAGGGGGGAACACCATATATTTT	CAWTTGGNTIYF
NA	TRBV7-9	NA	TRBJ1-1	TGTGCCAGCAGCTTAGCCGTCGGACAGTACACTGAAGCTTTCTTT	CASSLAVGQYTEAFF
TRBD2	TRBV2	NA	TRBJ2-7	TGTGCCAGCAGGCAAGCGGGAGGGCCCTACGAGCAGTACTTC	CASRQAGGPYEQYF
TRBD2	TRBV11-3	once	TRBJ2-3	TGTGCCAGCAGCTTAGGGGGTAGCGGGGTCGCAGATACGCAGTATTTT	CASSLGGSGVADTQYF
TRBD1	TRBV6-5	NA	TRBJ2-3	TGTGCCAGCAGTCTCAGGACAGGGAAGGATACGCAGTATTTT	CASSLRTGKDTQYF
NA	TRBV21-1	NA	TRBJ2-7	TGTGCCAGCTTCCGACTAGCGTTTAGAGGGGAGTACTTC	CASFRLAFRGEYF
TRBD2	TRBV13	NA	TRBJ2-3	TGTGCCAGCAGCTTTTTGGTCGGCGGAGCGGGAGGGCGCAGGGATACGCAGTATTTT	CASSFLVGGAGGRRDTQYF
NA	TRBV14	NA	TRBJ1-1	TGTGCCAGCAGCCAAGATGACAGCCCGAGGACTGAAGCTTTCTTT	CASSQDDSPRTEAFF
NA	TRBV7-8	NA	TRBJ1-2	TGTGCCAGCAGCTTAGTTTCAGGGGATCCTAAGGGCTACACCTTC	CASSLVSGDPKGYTF
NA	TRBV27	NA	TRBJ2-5	TGTGCCAGCATCACTCAGGAAAAAGAGACCCAGTACTTC	CASITQEKETQYF
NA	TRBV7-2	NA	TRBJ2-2	TGTGCCAGCAGCTTGACTATTCCCGGGGAGCTGTTTTTT	CASSLTIPGELFF
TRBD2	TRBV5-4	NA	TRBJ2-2	TGTGCCAGCAGCTTGTCCAGCGGGGGGTCCACCGGGGAGCTGTTTTTT	CASSLSSGGSTGELFF
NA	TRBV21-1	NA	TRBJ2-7	TGTGCCAGCAGCAAAGGACAGGGGGCGGCCTACGAGCAGTACTTC	CASSKGQGAAYEQYF
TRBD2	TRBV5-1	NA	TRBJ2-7	TGCGCCAGCAGCGCGGGACTAGAATCCTACGAGCAGTACTTC	CASSAGLESYEQYF
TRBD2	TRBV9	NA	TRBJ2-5	TGTGCCAGCAGCCCTGGGGGGGTGCTCGAAGAGACCCAGTACTTC	CASSPGGVLEETQYF
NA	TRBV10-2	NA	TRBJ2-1	TGCGCCAGCGGAGGGAGTTCCTACAATGAGCAGTTCTTC	CASGGSSYNEQFF
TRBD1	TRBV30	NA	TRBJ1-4	TGTGCCTGGGCAGGGACAGATGAAAAACTGTTTTTT	CAWAGTDEKLFF
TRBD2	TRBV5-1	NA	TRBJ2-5	TGCGCCAGCAGCTTGGGGCTAGCGGGAGTAGAGACCCAGTACTTC	CASSLGLAGVETQYF
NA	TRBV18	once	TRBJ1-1	TGTGCCAGCTCCAAAGTCGGGGGAGATGAAGCTTTCTTT	CASSKVGGDEAFF
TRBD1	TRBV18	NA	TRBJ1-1	TGTGCCAGCTCACAGGGGGCCGGCGGGACTGAAGCTTTCTTT	CASSQGAGGTEAFF
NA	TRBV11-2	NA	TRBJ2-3	TGTGCCAGCAGCTTAGTCGGGGGGCTAGATACGCAGTATTTT	CASSLVGGLDTQYF
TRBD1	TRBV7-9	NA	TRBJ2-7	TGTGCCAGCAGCATTACCGGGACAGGGAGCTACGAGCAGTACTTC	CASSITGTGSYEQYF
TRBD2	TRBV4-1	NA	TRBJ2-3	TGCGCCAGCAGCCAAGACCCCGGACTAGCGGGCACAGATACGCAGTATTTT	CASSQDPGLAGTDTQYF
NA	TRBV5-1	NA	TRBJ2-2	TGCGCCAGCAGCTTGGAAGGACGGGGCACCGGGGAGCTGTTTTTT	CASSLEGRGTGELFF
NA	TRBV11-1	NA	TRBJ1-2	TGTGCCAGCAGCCCCTCCGAGGGTGGCTACACCTTC	CASSPSEGGYTF
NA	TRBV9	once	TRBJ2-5	TGTGCCAGCAGCGTAGGGTTGGTAGTAAAAGAGACCCAGTACTTC	CASSVGLVVKETQYF
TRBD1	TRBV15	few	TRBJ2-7	TGTGCCACCAGCAGAGATAGGACAGGGATCTACGAGCAGTACTTC	CATSRDRTGIYEQYF
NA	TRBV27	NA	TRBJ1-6	TGTGCCAGCAGACTGACAGATAATTCACCCCTCCACTTT	CASRLTDNSPLHF